The T cell receptor beta chain described here comes from a study of identifying expanded T cells in peripheral blood. Sequenced by immunoSEQ multiplex PCR; TCRdb stores in-frame clones only, minus some. The table shows 100,000 or so clones, with 87% occurring only once. For this clone: Its matching antigen is unknown.

Study results and caveats: Variance in clone template counts between approximately 2-week samples significantly increased with total template count across all healthy donors. Technical replicates showed approximately 1.2 changed clones; two weeks around 15; four weeks 19.

Germline values: CDR1 MDHEN, CDR2 SYDVKM. The length of the CDR3 is 13 residues. Trimming took 9 bases from V and 4 from J; bases not matched to a gene: 3. No infections or other immune events were documented during collection. This chain links TRBV28 with TRBJ2-5, with 12 bases identical to TRBD2. Input material: blood. The clonotype comes from a person aged 18 to 70 in good health. The CDR3 protein is CASRTSGAETQYF. The CDR3 bases are TGTGCCAGTCGGACTAGCGGGGCAGAGACCCAGTACTTC. Filled out from reference TRBV28 and TRBJ2-5, the complete variable domain reads DVKVTQSSRYLVKRTGEKVFLECVQDMDHENMFWYRQDPGLGLRLIYFSYDVKMKEKGDIPEGYSVSREKKERFSLILESASTNQTSMYLCASRTSGAETQYFGPGTRLLVL.